This entry features one T cell receptor (beta chain) sequence. The sample originates from a study of blood T cell repertoires in COVID-19. As for the study in general: T cells, B-cell-depleted T cells, or PBMCs provided the cDNA or gDNA that served as material.

Produced via immunoSEQ multiplex PCR; TCRdb's table is partial and in-frame only. The table includes about 210,000 clones, roughly 86% detected once. CDR1 and CDR2 from the germline V gene are LGHNA and YNFKEQ. The length of the CDR3 is 14 residues. V dropped 8 bases and J dropped 5; count of bases not matched to a gene: 5. This receptor was identified in a woman between 40 and 50 years old with acute or convalescent COVID-19. The sequenced sample was peripheral blood. The J gene is TRBJ2-3, the V gene TRBV4-2; 12 bases map to TRBD2. DNA of the CDR3: TGTGCCAGCCGACTAGCGGGAGAATTAGATACGCAGTATTTT. This translates into CASRLAGELDTQYF.